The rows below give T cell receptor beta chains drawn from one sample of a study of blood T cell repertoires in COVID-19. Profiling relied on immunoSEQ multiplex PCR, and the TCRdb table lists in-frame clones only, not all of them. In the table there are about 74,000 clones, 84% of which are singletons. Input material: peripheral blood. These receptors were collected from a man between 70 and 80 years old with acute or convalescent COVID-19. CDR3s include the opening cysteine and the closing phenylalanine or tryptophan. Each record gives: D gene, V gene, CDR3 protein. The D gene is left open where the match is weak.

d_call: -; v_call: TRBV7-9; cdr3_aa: CASSLPPAQTYEQYF
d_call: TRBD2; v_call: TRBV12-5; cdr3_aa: CASGSSRASGGRTGELFF
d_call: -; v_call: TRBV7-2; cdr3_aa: CASVSSGTDTQYF
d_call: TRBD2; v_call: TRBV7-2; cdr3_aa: CASIVGRAVYNEQFF
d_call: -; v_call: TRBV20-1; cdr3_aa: CSASVGSTDTQYF
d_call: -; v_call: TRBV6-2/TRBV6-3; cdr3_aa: CASSYDVRLNSPLHF
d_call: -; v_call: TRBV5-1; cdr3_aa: CASSLGLTYEQYF
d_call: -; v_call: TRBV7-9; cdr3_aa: CASSLGGGSYEQYF
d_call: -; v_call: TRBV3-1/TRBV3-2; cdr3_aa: CASSQDSASGNEQFF
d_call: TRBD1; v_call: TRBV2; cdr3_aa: CASSATGGTYEQYF
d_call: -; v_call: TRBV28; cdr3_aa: CASSRGGIEQYF
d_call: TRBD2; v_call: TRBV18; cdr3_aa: CASSRGLAGNSYEQYF
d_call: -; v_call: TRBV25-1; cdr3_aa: CATQRSQLETQYF
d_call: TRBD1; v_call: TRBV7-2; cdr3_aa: CASSRPDRQGFNEKLFF
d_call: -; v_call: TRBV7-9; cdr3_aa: CASSSTRDSTAGTF
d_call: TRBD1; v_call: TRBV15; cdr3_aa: CATSRGRQGIEQYF
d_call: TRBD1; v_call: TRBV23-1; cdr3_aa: CASSQEPGGAYGYTF
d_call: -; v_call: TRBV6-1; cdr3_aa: CASSEAYRDRLNTEAFF
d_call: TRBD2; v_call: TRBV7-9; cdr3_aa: CASSSGGSGNNEQFF
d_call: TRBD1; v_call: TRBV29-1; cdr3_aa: CSVEAPDRAADTQYF
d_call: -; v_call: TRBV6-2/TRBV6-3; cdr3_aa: CASSPTQGGPDTQYF
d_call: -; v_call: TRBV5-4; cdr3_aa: CASSWQNTEAFF
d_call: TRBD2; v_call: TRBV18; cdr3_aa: CASSPGAGGAYNEQFF
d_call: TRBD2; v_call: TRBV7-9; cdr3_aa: CASSLSRGGANIQGYEQFF
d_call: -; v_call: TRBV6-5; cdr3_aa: CASSVSRNGELFF
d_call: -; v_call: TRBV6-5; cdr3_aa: CASSYEGIQPQHF
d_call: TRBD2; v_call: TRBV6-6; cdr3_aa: CASSYGRAYEQYF
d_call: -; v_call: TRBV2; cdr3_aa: CASSVGSNYEQYF
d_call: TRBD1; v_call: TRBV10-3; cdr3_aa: CAISEGTGDSNQPQHF